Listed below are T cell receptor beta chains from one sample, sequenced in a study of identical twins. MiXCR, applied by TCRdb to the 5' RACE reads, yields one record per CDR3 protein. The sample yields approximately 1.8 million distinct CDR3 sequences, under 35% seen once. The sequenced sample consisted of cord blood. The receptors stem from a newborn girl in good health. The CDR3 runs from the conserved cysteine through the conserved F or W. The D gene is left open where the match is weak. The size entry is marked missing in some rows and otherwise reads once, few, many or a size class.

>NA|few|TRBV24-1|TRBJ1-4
TGTTCCACCAGTGATTTGACAGCAACTAATGAAAAACTGTTTTTT
CSTSDLTATNEKLFF
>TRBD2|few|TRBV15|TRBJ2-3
TGTGCCACGGCTAGCGGGGGGGCCCCAGATACGCAGTATTTT
CATASGGAPDTQYF
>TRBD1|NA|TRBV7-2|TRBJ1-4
TGTGCCAGCAGCCTTTTGGGACAGGTTAATGAAAAACTGTTTTTT
CASSLLGQVNEKLFF
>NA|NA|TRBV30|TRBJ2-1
TGTGCCTGCCGGCTAGCGAGCTCCTACAATGAGCAGTTCTTC
CACRLASSYNEQFF
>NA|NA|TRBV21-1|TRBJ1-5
TGTGCCAGCAGCAAACGGGGCAGGGGCAATCAGCCCCAGCATTTT
CASSKRGRGNQPQHF
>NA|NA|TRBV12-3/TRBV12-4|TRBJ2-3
TGTGCCAGCAGTTTACGTCTAGTGGGATCCGATACGCAGTATTTT
CASSLRLVGSDTQYF
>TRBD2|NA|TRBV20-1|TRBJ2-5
TGCAGTGCTGGAGACCCGACTAGCGGCCTTGCGACGTGGCAAGAGACCCAGTACTTC
CSAGDPTSGLATWQETQYF
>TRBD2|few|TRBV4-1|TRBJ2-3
TGCGCCAGCAGCCAACGGGAGGGGTACACAGATACGCAGTATTTT
CASSQREGYTDTQYF
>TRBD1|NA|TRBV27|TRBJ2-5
TGTGCCAGCAGTTTTTCGGACAGGGGGCAAGAGACCCAGTACTTC
CASSFSDRGQETQYF
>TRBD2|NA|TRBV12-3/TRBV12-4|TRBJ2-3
TGTGCCAGCAGGGTCAAGCGGGGGGCCCCCACAGATACGCAGTATTTT
CASRVKRGAPTDTQYF
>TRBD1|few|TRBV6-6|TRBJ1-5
TGTGCCAGCAGTTACCCGACAGGGGCGGGCAATCAGCCCCAGCATTTT
CASSYPTGAGNQPQHF
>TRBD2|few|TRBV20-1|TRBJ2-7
TGCAGTGCTGGATCCGGGACTAGCTTCTACGAGCAGTACTTC
CSAGSGTSFYEQYF
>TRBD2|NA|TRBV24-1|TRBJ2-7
TGTGCCACCAGTGGGACTAGCGGGAGGGCCTACAATGAGCAGTACTTC
CATSGTSGRAYNEQYF
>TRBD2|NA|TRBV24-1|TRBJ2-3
TGTGCCACCAGTGATGTCGTAGCGGGAGGGGGAGATACGCAGTATTTT
CATSDVVAGGGDTQYF
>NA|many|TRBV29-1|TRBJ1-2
TGCAGCGTTGAAGATCTGGGCACATCCCTCTATGGCTACACCTTC
CSVEDLGTSLYGYTF
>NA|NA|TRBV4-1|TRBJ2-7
TGCGCCAGCAGCCAAGGGTTGGCTAGCTCCCACGAGCAGTACTTC
CASSQGLASSHEQYF
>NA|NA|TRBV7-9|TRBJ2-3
TGTGCCAGCAGCTTCGGCTACAGGGTCAGAGATACGCAGTATTTT
CASSFGYRVRDTQYF
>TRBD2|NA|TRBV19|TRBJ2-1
TGTGCCAGTAGTGTTAGCGGGAACTCCTACAATGAGCAGTTCTTC
CASSVSGNSYNEQFF
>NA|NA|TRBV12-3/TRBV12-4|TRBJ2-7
TGTGCCAGCAGTTTTAGGGCGGGGCAGGGCGAGCAGTACTTC
CASSFRAGQGEQYF
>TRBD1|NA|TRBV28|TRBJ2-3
TGTGCCAGCAGTTTATTCGGACAGGGGAAGGGAGATACGCAGTATTTT
CASSLFGQGKGDTQYF
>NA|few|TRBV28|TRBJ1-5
TGTGCCAGCAGCCCTGGTGGGACACAGCTTCAGCCCCAGCATTTT
CASSPGGTQLQPQHF
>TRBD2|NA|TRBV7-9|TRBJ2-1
TGTGCCAGCAGGGACAGCGGGAGGGATTACAATGAGCAGTTCTTC
CASRDSGRDYNEQFF
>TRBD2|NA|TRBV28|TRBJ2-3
TGTGCCAGCAGTTTATCGGGAATACTAGCGGGGTACACAGATACGCAGTATTTT
CASSLSGILAGYTDTQYF
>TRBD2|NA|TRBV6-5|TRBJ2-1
TGTGCCAGCAGTCCCAGCGTGGGGGGGGCCTACAATGAGCAGTTCTTC
CASSPSVGGAYNEQFF
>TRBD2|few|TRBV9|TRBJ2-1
TGTGCCAGCAGCGCCCGACTAGCGGTCTACAATGAGCAGTTCTTC
CASSARLAVYNEQFF
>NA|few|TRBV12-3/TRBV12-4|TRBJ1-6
TGTGCCAGCAGTTTCCGTCGGATTTCGAATTCACCCCTCCACTTT
CASSFRRISNSPLHF
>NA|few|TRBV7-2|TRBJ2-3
TGTGCCAGCAGCTCATCGGGGGAATCAGATACGCAGTATTTT
CASSSSGESDTQYF
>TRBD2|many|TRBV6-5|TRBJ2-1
TGTGCCAGCAGTTATGAGGGAGGGTCCTACAATGAGCAGTTCTTC
CASSYEGGSYNEQFF
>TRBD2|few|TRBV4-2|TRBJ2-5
TGTGCCAGCAGCCAAGCACTAGCGGATGCCCCAGTAGCGTACTTC
CASSQALADAPVAYF
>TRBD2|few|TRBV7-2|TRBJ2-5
TGTGCCAGCAGCCCAGAGCGGGGGGAGACCCAGTACTTC
CASSPERGETQYF
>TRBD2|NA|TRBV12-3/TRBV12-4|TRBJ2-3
TGTGCCAGCAGCCCAAATTCCCCTCTAGCGGGACGCTTCACAGATACGCAGTATTTT
CASSPNSPLAGRFTDTQYF
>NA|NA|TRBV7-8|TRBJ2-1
TGTGCCAGCAGCTCAAGTCGCGGTACCTACAATGAGCAGTTCTTC
CASSSSRGTYNEQFF
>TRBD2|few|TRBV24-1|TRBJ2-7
TGTGCCACCAGTGACAGTCTAGCGGGAGGCTACGAGCAGTACTTC
CATSDSLAGGYEQYF
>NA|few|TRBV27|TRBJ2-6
TGTGCCAGCAGTTTCTACGGTGATGGGGCCAACGTCCTGACTTTC
CASSFYGDGANVLTF
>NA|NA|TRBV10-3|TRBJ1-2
TGTGCCGTCAGTGAGTCCCCTCAGGGGACCTATGGCTACACCTTC
CAVSESPQGTYGYTF
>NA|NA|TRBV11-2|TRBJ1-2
TGTGCCAGCAGCTTACGACGGGCAGGGGACATGAATGGCTACACCTTC
CASSLRRAGDMNGYTF
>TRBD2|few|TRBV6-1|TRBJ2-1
TGTGCCAGCAGAGCCCTAGCGGGGGGGCTCTACAATGAGCAGTTCTTC
CASRALAGGLYNEQFF
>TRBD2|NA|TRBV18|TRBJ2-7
TGTGCCAGCTCACCACCGGGACTAGCGGGAACCTACGAGCAGTACTTC
CASSPPGLAGTYEQYF
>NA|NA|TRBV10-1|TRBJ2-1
TGCGCCAGCAGTGACTCGGGAGAGACCCAGTTCTTC
CASSDSGETQFF
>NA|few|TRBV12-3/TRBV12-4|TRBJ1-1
TGTGCCAGCAGTTTAAGGCAGCCCAACACTGAAGCTTTCTTT
CASSLRQPNTEAFF
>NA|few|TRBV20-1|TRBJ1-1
TGCAGTGCCTGGGCGGGTTTCACTGAAGCTTTCTTT
CSAWAGFTEAFF
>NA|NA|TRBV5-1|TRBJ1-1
TGCGCCAGCAGCTTTGATCGGGCACGGGGGGTGGGCACTGAAGCTTTCTTT
CASSFDRARGVGTEAFF
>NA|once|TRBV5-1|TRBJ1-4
TGCGCCAGTAGAACAGGGTGGAATGAAAAACTGTTTTTT
CASRTGWNEKLFF
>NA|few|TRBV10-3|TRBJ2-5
TGTGCCATCAGTGACAGGTGGGAGACCCAGTACTTC
CAISDRWETQYF
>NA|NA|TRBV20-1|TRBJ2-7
TGCAGTGCTAGAGGACTGGGGGGATTTTACGAGCAGTACTTC
CSARGLGGFYEQYF
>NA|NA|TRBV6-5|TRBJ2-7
TGTGCCAGCAGCTACAGGACCCTGGACACTAAATCCTACGAGCAGTACTTC
CASSYRTLDTKSYEQYF